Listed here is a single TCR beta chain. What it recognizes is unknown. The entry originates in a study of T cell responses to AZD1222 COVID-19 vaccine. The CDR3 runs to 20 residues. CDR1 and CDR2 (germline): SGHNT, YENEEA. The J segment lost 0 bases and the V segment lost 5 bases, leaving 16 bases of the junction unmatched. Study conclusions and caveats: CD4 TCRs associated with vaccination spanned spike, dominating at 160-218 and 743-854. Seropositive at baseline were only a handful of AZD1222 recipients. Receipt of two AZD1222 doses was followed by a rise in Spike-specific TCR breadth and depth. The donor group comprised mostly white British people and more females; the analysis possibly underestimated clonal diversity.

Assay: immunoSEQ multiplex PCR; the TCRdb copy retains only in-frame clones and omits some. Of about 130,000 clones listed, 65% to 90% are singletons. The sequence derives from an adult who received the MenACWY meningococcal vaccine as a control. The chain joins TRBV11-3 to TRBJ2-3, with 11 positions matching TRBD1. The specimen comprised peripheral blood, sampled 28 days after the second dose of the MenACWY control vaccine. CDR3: CASSASGTGGLGSSTDTQYF. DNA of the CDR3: TGTGCCAGCAGCGCGTCCGGGACAGGGGGTCTAGGCTCTAGCACAGATACGCAGTATTTT.